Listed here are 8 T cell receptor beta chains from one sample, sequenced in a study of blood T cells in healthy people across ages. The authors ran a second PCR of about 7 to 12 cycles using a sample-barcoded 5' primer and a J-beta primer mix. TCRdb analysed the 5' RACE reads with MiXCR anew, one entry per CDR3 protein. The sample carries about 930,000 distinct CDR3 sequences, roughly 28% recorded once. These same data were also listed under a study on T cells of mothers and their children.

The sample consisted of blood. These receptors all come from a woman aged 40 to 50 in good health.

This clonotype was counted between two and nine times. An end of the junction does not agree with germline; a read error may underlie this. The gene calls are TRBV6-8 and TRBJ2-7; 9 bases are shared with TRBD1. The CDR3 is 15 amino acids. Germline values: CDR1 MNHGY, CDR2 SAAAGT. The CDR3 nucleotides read TGTGTCAGCAGTTATGTACAGGGGGCAGGCTACGAGCAGTACTTC. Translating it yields CVSSYVQGAGYEQYF.

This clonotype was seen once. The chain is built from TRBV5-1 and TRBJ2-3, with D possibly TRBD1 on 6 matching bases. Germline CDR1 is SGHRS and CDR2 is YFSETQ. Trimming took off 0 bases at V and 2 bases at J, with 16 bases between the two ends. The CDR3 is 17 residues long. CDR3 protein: CASSLVETGMHTDTQYF. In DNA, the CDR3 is TGCGCCAGCAGCTTGGTAGAAACAGGGATGCACACAGATACGCAGTATTTT.

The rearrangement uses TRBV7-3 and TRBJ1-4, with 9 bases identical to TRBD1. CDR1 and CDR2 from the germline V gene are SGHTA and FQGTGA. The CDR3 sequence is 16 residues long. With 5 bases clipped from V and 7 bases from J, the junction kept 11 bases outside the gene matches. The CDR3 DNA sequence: TGTGCCAGCAGCCCCAAGGGGACAGGGCCGGGTGAAAAACTGTTTTTT. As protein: CASSPKGTGPGEKLFF.

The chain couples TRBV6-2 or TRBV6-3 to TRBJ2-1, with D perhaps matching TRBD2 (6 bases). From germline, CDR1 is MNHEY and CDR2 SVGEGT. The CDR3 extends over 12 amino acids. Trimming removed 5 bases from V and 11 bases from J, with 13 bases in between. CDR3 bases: TGTGCCAGCAGTGGTCGGGACTCCCAGCAGTTCTTC. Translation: CASSGRDSQQFF.

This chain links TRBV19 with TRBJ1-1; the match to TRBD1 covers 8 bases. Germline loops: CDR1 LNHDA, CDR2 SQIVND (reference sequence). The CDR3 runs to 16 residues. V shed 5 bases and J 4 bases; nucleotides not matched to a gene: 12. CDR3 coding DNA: TGTGCCAGTAGTTCCGGACAGGGCGCCTTCGCCACTGAAGCTTTCTTT. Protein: CASSSGQGAFATEAFF.

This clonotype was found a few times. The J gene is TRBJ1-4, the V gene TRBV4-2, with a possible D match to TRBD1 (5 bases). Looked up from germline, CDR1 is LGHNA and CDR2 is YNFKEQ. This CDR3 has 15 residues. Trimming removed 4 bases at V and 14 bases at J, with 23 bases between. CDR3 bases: TGTGCCAGCAGCCTGGACATCGGGGTGGCAACGGGTCTGTTTTTT. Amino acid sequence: CASSLDIGVATGLFF.

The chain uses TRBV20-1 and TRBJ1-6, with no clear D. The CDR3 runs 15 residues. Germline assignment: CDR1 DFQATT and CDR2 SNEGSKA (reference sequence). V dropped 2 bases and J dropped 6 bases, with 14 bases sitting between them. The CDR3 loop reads CSARQPTLGNSPLHF. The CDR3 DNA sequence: TGCAGTGCTAGACAGCCGACCTTGGGTAATTCACCCCTCCACTTT.

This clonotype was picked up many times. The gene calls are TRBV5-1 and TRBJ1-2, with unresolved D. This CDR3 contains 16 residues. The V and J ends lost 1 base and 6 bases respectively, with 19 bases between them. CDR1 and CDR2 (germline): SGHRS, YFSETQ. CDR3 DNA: TGCGCCAGCAGCTTGCGGAGGGTGCTTATTATCAATGGCTACACCTTC. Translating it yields CASSLRRVLIINGYTF.